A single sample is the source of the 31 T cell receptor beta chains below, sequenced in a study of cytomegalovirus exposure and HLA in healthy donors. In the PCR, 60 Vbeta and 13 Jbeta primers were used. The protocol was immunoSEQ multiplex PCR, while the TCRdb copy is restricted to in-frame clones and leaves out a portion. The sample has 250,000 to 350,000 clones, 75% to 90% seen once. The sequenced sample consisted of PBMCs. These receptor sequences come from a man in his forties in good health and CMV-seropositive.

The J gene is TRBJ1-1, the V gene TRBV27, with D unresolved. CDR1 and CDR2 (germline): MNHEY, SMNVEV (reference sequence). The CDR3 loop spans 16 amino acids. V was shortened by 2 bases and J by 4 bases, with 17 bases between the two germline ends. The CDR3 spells CASSLRRVEAVTEAFF. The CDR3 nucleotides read TGTGCCAGCAGTTTAAGGAGGGTCGAGGCGGTCACTGAAGCTTTCTTT.

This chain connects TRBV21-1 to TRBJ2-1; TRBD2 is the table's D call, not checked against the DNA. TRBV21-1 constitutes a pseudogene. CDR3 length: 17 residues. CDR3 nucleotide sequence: TGTGCCAGCAGCAAGGGGCTAGCGGGAGAAGGGGCGGCGGAGCAGTTCTTC. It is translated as CASSKGLAGEGAAEQFF.

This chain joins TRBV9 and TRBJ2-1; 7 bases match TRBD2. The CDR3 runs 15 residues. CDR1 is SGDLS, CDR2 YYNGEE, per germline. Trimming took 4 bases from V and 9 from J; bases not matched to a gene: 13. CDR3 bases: TGTGCCAGCAGCACTGGGGACTATCCTAAGGGTGAGCAGTTCTTC. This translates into CASSTGDYPKGEQFF.

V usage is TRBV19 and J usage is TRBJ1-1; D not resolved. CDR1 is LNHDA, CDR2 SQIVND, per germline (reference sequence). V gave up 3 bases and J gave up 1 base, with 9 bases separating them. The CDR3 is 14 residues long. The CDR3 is CASSMGGTNTEAFF. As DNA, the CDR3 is TGTGCCAGTAGTATGGGAGGAACGAACACTGAAGCTTTCTTT.

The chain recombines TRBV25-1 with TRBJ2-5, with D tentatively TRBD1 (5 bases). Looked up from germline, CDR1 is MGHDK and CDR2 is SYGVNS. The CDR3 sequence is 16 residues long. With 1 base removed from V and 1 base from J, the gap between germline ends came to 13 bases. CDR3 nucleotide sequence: TGTGCCAGCAGTGAATTAGCCAGGGCAGCCCAAGAGACCCAGTACTTC. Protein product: CASSELARAAQETQYF.

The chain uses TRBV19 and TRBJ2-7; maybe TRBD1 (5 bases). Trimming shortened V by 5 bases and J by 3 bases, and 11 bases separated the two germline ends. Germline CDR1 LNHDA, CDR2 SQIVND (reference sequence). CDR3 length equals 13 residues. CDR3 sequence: CASSVQGGYEQYF. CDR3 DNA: TGTGCCAGTAGTGTCCAGGGTGGCTACGAGCAGTACTTC.

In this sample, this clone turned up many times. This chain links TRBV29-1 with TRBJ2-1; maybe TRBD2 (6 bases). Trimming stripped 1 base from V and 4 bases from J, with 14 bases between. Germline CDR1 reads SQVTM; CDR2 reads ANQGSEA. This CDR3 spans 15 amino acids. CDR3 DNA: TGCAGCGTTGAAGTCTGGGACTCCCGTTACAATGAGCAGTTCTTC. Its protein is CSVEVWDSRYNEQFF.

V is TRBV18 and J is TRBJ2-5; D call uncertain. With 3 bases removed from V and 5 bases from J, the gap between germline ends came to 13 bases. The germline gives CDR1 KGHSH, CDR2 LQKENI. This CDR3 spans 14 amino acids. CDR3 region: CASSPRRSAETQYF. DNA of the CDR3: TGTGCCAGCTCACCTAGAAGGTCAGCGGAGACCCAGTACTTC. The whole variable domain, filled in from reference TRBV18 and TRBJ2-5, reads NAGVMQNPRHLVRRRGQEARLRCSPMKGHSHVYWYRQLPEEGLKFMVYLQKENIIDESGMPKERFSAEFPKEGPSILRIQQVVRGDSAAYFCASSPRRSAETQYFGPGTRLLVL.

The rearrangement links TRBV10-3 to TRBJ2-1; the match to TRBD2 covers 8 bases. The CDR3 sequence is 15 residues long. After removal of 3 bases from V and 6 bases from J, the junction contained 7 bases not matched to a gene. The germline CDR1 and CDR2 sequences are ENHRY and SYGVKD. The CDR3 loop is CAISERGGRTNEQFF. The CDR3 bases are TGTGCCATCAGTGAAAGGGGCGGGAGGACCAATGAGCAGTTCTTC.

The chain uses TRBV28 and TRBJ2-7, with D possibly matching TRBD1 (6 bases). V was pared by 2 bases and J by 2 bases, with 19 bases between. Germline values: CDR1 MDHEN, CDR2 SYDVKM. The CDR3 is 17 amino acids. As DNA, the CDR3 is TGTGCCAGCAGTTTAAATCTCAAGCAGGGGTTGCCCTACGAGCAGTACTTC. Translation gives CASSLNLKQGLPYEQYF. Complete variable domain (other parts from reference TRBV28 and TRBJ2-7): DVKVTQSSRYLVKRTGEKVFLECVQDMDHENMFWYRQDPGLGLRLIYFSYDVKMKEKGDIPEGYSVSREKKERFSLILESASTNQTSMYLCASSLNLKQGLPYEQYFGPGTRLTVT.

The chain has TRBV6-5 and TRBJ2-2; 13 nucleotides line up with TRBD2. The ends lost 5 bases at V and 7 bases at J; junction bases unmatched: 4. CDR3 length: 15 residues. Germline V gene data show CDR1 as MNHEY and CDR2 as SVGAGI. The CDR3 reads CASSPGLAGLGELFF. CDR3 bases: TGTGCCAGCAGTCCGGGACTAGCGGGACTCGGGGAGCTGTTTTTT.

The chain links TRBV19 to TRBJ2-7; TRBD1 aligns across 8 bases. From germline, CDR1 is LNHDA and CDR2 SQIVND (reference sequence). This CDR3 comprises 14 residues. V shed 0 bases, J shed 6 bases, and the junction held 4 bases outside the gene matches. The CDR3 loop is CASSIDRGRSEQYF. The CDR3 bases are TGTGCCAGTAGTATAGACAGGGGGCGCTCCGAGCAGTACTTC.

The CDR3 is CASSLTKLAKVQETQYF. The CDR3 DNA follows: TGTGCCAGCAGCTTAACGAAACTAGCGAAAGTACAAGAGACCCAGTACTTC. The chain employs TRBV5-4 and TRBJ2-5; 7 nucleotides line up with TRBD2. The CDR3 loop spans 17 amino acids. Germline V CDR1 and CDR2: SGHNT, YYREEE (reference sequence). Trimming at V came to 2 bases and at J to 2 bases, leaving 12 bases not matched to a gene.

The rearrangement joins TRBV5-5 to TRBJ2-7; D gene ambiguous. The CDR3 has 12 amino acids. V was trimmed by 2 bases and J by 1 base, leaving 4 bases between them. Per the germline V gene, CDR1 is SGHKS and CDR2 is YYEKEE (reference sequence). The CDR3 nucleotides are TGTGCCAGCAGCTTCAGTTCCTACGAGCAGTACTTC. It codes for CASSFSSYEQYF.

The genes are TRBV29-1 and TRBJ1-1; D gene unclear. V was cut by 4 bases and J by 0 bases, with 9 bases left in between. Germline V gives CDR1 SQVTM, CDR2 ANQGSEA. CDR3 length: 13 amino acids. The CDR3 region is CSVVAQLNTEAFF. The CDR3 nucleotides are TGCAGCGTTGTAGCGCAGCTGAACACTGAAGCTTTCTTT.

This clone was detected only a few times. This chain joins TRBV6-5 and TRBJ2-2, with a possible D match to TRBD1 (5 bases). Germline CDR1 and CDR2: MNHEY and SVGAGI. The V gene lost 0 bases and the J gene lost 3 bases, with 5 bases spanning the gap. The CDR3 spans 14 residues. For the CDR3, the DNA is TGTGCCAGCAGTTACTCAGGGGACACCGGGGAGCTGTTTTTT. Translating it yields CASSYSGDTGELFF.

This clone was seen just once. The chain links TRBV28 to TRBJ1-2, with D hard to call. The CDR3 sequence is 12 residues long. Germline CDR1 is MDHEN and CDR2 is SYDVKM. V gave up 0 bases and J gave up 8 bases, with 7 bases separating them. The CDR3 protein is CASSLWRAGYTF. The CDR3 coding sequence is TGTGCCAGCAGTTTATGGAGGGCCGGCTACACCTTC.

CDR3 amino acids: CASSLSAYNEQFF. Here the CDR3 DNA reads TGTGCCAGCAGCTTAAGCGCATACAATGAGCAGTTCTTC. The gene calls are TRBV7-3 and TRBJ2-1, with D hard to call. This CDR3 is built from 13 residues. The V and J ends lost 1 base and 4 bases respectively, with 5 bases between them. Germline CDR1 and CDR2: SGHTA and FQGTGA.

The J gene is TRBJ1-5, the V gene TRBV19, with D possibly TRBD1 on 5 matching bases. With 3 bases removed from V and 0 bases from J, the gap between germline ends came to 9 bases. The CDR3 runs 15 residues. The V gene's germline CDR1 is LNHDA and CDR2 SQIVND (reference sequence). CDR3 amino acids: CASSILQDSNQPQHF. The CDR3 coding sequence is TGTGCCAGTAGTATTTTACAGGATAGCAATCAGCCCCAGCATTTT.

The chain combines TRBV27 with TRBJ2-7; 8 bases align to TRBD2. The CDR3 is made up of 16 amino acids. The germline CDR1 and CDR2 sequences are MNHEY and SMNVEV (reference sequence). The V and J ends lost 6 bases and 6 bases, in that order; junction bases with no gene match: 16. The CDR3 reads CASSVNPGLGSPEQYF. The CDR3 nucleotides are TGTGCCAGCAGCGTAAATCCGGGACTAGGTTCCCCCGAGCAGTACTTC.

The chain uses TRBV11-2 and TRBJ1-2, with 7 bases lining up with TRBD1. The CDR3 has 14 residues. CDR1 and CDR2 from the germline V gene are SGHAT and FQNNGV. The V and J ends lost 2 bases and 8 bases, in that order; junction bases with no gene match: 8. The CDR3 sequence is CASSLSQGGDGYTF. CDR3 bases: TGTGCCAGCAGCTTAAGTCAGGGGGGCGACGGCTACACCTTC.

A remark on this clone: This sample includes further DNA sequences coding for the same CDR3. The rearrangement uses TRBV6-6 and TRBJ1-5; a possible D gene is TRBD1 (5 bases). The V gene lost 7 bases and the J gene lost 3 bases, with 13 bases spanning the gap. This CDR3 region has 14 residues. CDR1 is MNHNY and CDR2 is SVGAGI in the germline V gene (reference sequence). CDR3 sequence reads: CASTLDSVNQPQHF. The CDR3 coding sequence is TGTGCCAGCACGTTAGACAGCGTCAATCAGCCCCAGCATTTT.

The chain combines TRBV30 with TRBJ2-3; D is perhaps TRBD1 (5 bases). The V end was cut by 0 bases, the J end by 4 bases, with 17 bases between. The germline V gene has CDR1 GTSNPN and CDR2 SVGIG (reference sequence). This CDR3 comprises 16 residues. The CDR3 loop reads CAWSVRRPQGADTQYF. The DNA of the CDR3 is TGTGCCTGGAGTGTACGCCGGCCCCAGGGCGCAGATACGCAGTATTTT.

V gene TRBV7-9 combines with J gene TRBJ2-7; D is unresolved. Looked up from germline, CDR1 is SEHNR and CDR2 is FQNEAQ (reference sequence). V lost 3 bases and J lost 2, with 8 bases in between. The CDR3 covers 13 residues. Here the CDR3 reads CASSLTPTYEQYF. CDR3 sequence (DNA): TGTGCCAGCAGCTTGACACCTACCTACGAGCAGTACTTC.

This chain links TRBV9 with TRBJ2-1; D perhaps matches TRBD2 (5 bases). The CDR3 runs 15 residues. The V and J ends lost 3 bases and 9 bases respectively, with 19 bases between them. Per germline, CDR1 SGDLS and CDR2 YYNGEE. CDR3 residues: CASSGGPDSRGEQFF. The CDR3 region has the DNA TGTGCCAGCAGCGGCGGACCAGATTCCCGGGGTGAGCAGTTCTTC. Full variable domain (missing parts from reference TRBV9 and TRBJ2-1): DSGVTQTPKHLITATGQRVTLRCSPRSGDLSVYWYQQSLDQGLQFLIQYYNGEERAKGNILERFSAQQFPDLHSELNLSSLELGDSALYFCASSGGPDSRGEQFFGPGTRLTVL.

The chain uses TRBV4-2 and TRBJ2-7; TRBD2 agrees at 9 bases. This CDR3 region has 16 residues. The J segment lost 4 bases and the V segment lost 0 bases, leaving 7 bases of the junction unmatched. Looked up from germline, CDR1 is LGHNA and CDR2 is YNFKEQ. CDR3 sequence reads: CASSQDLSGRRYEQYF. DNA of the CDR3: TGTGCCAGCAGCCAAGATCTGAGCGGGAGGAGGTACGAGCAGTACTTC.

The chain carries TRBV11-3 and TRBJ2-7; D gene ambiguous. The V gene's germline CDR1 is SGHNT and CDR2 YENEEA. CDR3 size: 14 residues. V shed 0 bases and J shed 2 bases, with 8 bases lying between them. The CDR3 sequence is CASSLDTATYEQYF. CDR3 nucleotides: TGTGCCAGCAGCTTAGATACAGCTACCTACGAGCAGTACTTC.

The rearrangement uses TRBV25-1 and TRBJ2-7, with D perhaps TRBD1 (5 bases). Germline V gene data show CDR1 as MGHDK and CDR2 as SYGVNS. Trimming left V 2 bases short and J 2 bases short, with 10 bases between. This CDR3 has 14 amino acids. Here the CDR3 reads CASSEGALAYEQYF. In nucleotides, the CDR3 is TGTGCCAGCAGTGAAGGGGCACTGGCCTACGAGCAGTACTTC.

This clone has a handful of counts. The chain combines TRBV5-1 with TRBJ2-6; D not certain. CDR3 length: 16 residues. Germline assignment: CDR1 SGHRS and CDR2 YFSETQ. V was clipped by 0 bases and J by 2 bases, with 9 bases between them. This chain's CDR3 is CASSLDYRPGANVLTF. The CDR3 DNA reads TGCGCCAGCAGCTTGGACTACCGTCCTGGGGCCAACGTCCTGACTTTC.

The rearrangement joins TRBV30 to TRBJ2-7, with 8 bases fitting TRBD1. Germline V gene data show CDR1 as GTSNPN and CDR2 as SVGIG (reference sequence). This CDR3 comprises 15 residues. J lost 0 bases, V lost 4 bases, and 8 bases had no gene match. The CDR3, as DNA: TGTGCCTGGAACCGTGGTGGGACAGGCTCCTACGAGCAGTACTTC. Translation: CAWNRGGTGSYEQYF.

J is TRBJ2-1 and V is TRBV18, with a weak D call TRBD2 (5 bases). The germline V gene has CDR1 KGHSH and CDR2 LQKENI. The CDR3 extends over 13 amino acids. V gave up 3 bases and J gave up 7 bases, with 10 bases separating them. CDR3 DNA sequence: TGTGCCAGCTCACCCGGTCCGGGGAATGAGCAGTTCTTC. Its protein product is CASSPGPGNEQFF.